The sequence of this TCR beta chain was determined in a study of blood T cell repertoires in COVID-19 (dated by TCRdb to 2019 to 2021). Regarding the research as a whole: Collaborator samples came from the United States, Italy and Spain and covered acute and convalescent phases of COVID-19. Where available, HLA class I and class II types were obtained from metadata supplied by the sample provider rather than from assay-based typing. Samples were obtained from the ongoing ImmuneRACE study (first 160 participants) and from approximately 1,200 subjects provided by 6 global collaborators. The repertoires were made available in a free public database intended to serve as a resource for research on the immune response to SARS-CoV-2. A de-identified subject ID, COVID-19 status, age in years and sex were almost always included in the sample metadata. The dataset comprised deeply sampled blood TCRbeta repertoires from subjects exposed to, actively infected with, or recovered from COVID-19. The material from the prospective study consisted of cDNA or gDNA derived from T cells, B-cell-depleted T cells, or PBMCs. Results the study describes overall, beyond this receptor: How much clinical and demographic metadata was included differed by source and by participant, and the metadata was provided uncurated.

Whole blood was collected in K2EDTA tubes by collaborating institutions according to the institutions' own protocols. Collaborator samples were shipped for TCRbeta analysis as frozen whole blood, isolated PBMCs, or DNA extracted from either sample type. V ends up 0 bases short and J 4 bases short, with an unmatched junction base count of 11. Based on the germline V gene (reference sequence), the CDR1 and CDR2 sequences are LNHDA and SQIVND. The CDR3 goes from the cysteine to the phenylalanine over 18 residues. The kept DNA is CDR3 alone, 54 bases in frame from the first base. TCRbeta CDR3 regions were amplified from genomic DNA using the immunoSEQ Assay, a bias-controlled multiplex PCR. From the authors' description of their analysis: Within the assay, amplification of reference gene primers was used to estimate how many nucleated cells each sample contained. To quantify the absolute abundance of each unique TCRbeta CDR3 rearrangement, sequence reads were collapsed and filtered. For each sample, productive Simpson clonality was calculated as the square root of Simpson's diversity index across productive rearrangements. This immuneACCESS table, as held by TCRdb, lists in-frame sequences with V and J called but not all clones. Of the missing ones, under half trace to an unresolved V gene in checked studies; the others have no known cause. V and J calls and clone size are as listed in that table; D and trimming were resolved from the DNA. This sample is represented by 56,000 or so clones; around 84% of them were singletons. Under 3% of the sample goes to the ten largest clones.

As regards this clone: It has no known antigen specificity. Base qualities are missing; no much larger clone stands one base away.

The chain links TRBV19 with TRBJ2-2; TRBD2 lines up with 7 middle nucleotides. The specimen was peripheral blood. This receptor was taken from a middle-aged man with acute or convalescent COVID-19. The CDR3 region reads CASSIDPRTRAGTGELFF. DNA sequence: TGTGCCAGTAGTATAGATCCCAGGACTAGAGCGGGCACCGGGGAGCTGTTTTTT.